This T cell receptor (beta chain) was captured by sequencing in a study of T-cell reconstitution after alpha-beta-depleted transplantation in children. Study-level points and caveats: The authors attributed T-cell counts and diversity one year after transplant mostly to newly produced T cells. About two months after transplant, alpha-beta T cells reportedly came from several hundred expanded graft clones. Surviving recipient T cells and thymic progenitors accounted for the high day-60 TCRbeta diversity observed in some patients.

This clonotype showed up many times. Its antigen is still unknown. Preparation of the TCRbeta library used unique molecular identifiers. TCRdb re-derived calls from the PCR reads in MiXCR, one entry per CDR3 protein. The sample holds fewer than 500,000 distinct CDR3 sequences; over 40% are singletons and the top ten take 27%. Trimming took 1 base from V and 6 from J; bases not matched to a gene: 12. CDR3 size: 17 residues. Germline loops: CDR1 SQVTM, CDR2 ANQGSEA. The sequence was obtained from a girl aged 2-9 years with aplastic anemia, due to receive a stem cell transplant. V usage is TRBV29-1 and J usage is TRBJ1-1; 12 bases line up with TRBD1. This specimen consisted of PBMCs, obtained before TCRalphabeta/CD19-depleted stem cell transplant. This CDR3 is CSVEALVGQGARAEAFF. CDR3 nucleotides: TGCAGCGTTGAAGCGCTCGTGGGACAGGGGGCGAGAGCTGAAGCTTTCTTT.